The following is a TCR beta chain sequence with its context. These data are taken from a study of T cell responses to AZD1222 COVID-19 vaccine. Germline V gene lookup returns CDR1 SGHDT and CDR2 YYEEEE. Trimming took off 4 bases at V and 0 bases at J, with 11 bases between the two ends. This CDR3 is 14 amino acids long. Profiled with immunoSEQ multiplex PCR; TCRdb holds only in-frame clones, not every one. The sample lists about 140,000 clones; 90% to 95% were seen once. The sequence came from an adult who had recovered from COVID-19. V and J are TRBV5-6 and TRBJ2-7; D is unresolved. Sequencing used peripheral blood, obtained after recovery from COVID-19. The CDR3 loop is CASSRQQYSYEQYF. The CDR3 bases are TGTGCCAGCAGCCGCCAGCAATACTCCTACGAGCAGTACTTC.